This TCR beta chain was recorded in a study of vaccination and CD4 T cells after COVID-19. Overall study findings and caveats: Convalescent patients had a median around 90% of post-vaccine SARS-CoV-2-reactive clones that were detected only after vaccination, not before it.

The CDR3 consists of 15 residues. Deletions cut 0 bases from V and 8 bases from J, with 14 bases between. The germline gives CDR1 LNHNV, CDR2 YYDKDF (reference sequence). Treatment in this sample: roughly ten-day PBMC culture with coronavirus spike peptide pools or control peptides (ViraFEST assay). CD4+ T cells that came from the unexposed donor were collected before the COVID-19 pandemic (2011-2018). Culture conditions combined a few million PBMCs per well with about 9.2 IU/ml IL-2 and 8 to 10 ug/ml peptide pools. A remark on this clonotype: Its target is not known.

Once obtained from cultured CD4+ T cells, the DNA was sequenced using the Oncomine TCR Beta short-read assay. TCRdb used MiXCR to reprocess the PCR reads, holding one entry per CDR3 protein. The sample holds fewer than 7,500 distinct CDR3 sequences, around two fifths seen once. The sequence was obtained from a human donor in good health. The V and J genes are TRBV15 and TRBJ2-4, with D possibly being TRBD1 or TRBD2 (6 bases each). The sample consisted of CD4+ T cells from blood, cultured in vitro. CDR3: CATSRDGGGGHIQYF. CDR3 DNA sequence: TGTGCCACCAGCAGAGATGGTGGAGGGGGACACATTCAGTACTTC.